This is a list of T cell receptor beta chains from one sample in a study of blood T cell repertoires in COVID-19. Profiling relied on immunoSEQ multiplex PCR, and the TCRdb table lists in-frame clones only, not all of them. Counted here are over 200,000 clones, approximately 90% occurring once; the ten biggest clones make up roughly 15%. Sequenced material: PBMCs or T cells enriched from blood (not recorded which). Receptors originate from a man in his late teens or twenties who had recovered from COVID-19. CDR3s include the opening cysteine and the closing phenylalanine or tryptophan. Each record gives: D gene, V gene, J gene, clone size, CDR3 DNA, CDR3 protein. D genes are given only for firm matches. Clone size appears in some rows only: once, few, many, or a class for an expanded clone.

-	TRBV7-2	TRBJ1-4	-	TGTGCCAGCAGCTTACAGGGAGGGTTCGCTAATGAAAAACTGTTTTTT	CASSLQGGFANEKLFF
TRBD2	TRBV3-1/TRBV3-2	TRBJ2-1	-	TGTGCCAGCAGCGCCTCGTGGGAGGGCCTCTACAATGAGCAGTTCTTC	CASSASWEGLYNEQFF
-	TRBV21-1	TRBJ2-7	-	TGTGCCAGCAGCAAAGAGGGCAGGGCTTCCACCTACGAGCAGTACTTC	CASSKEGRASTYEQYF
-	TRBV12-3/TRBV12-4	TRBJ1-4	-	TGTGCCAGCAGACTATCAACTAATGAAAAACTGTTTTTT	CASRLSTNEKLFF
-	TRBV6-5	TRBJ1-3	-	TGTGCCAGCAGGCTACAGAGCTCTGGAAACACCATATATTTT	CASRLQSSGNTIYF
TRBD1	TRBV5-4	TRBJ1-1	-	TGTGCCAGCAGCGGAGGGACAGGGGCTCCAAGGAACACTGAAGCTTTCTTT	CASSGGTGAPRNTEAFF
TRBD1	TRBV5-1	TRBJ2-1	-	TGCGCCAGCAGCCTGGGACAGGGATTTAATGAGCAGTTCTTC	CASSLGQGFNEQFF
TRBD1	TRBV13	TRBJ2-1	-	TGTGCCAGCAGCTACAGAAAACAGGGGGTTAATGAGCAGTTCTTC	CASSYRKQGVNEQFF
TRBD2	TRBV27	TRBJ2-7	-	TGTGCCAGCAGTTTGAACCCTAGCGGGAACGAGCAGTACTTC	CASSLNPSGNEQYF
-	TRBV3-1/TRBV3-2	TRBJ1-5	-	TGTGCCAGCAGCTTGCGGGATCAGCCCCAGCATTTT	CASSLRDQPQHF
-	TRBV13	TRBJ2-5	-	TGTGCCAGCAGCCAAGAACAGAACCAAGAGACCCAGTACTTC	CASSQEQNQETQYF
TRBD2	TRBV24-1	TRBJ2-3	-	TGTGCCACCAGTGATCCACGGGGCGGGAGGCTAAGCACAGATACGCAGTATTTT	CATSDPRGGRLSTDTQYF
-	TRBV30	TRBJ2-1	-	TGTGCCTGGAGTGCCCCTACCCCGTTCCAGTTCTTC	CAWSAPTPFQFF
TRBD1	TRBV11-2	TRBJ2-2	-	TGTGCCAGCAGCTTAGGAGGGGGCTGGGAGCTGTTTTTT	CASSLGGGWELFF
-	TRBV2	TRBJ2-1	-	TGTGCCAGCAGTGCACTAGCAGACAATGAGCAGTTCTTC	CASSALADNEQFF
TRBD1	TRBV25-1	TRBJ1-4	-	TGTGCCAGCAGGCCCGCAGGGGGCGCTTATGAAAAACTGTTTTTT	CASRPAGGAYEKLFF
TRBD2	TRBV6-4	TRBJ2-3	once	TGTACCAGCAGTGCTAGCGGGAGCACAGATACGCAGTATTTT	CTSSASGSTDTQYF
TRBD1	TRBV7-3	TRBJ2-5	-	TGTGCCAGCAGCCCAGGGACAGGGAAAGAGACCCAGTACTTC	CASSPGTGKETQYF
TRBD2	TRBV19	TRBJ2-1	-	TGTGCCAGTGCGGCGGGAGGAGGGGGGTCCTACAATGAGCAGTTCTTC	CASAAGGGGSYNEQFF
-	TRBV12-3/TRBV12-4	TRBJ2-7	-	TGTGCCAGCAGTTTTGCTCGGGGCTACGAGCAGTACTTC	CASSFARGYEQYF
-	TRBV18	TRBJ2-7	-	TGTGCCAGCTCACGTCGCGGGGTCCACGAGCAGTACTTC	CASSRRGVHEQYF
-	TRBV7-9	TRBJ2-2	-	TGTGCCAGCCCAGGGGGGACATCGAACACCGGGGAGCTGTTTTTT	CASPGGTSNTGELFF
-	TRBV7-9	TRBJ1-5	-	TGTGCCAGCAGCCGCGGGGATCAGCCCCAGCATTTT	CASSRGDQPQHF
-	TRBV19	TRBJ2-5	-	TGTGCCAGTAGTACCCCGTGGGGGGGCGGCCGGGAGACCCAGTACTTC	CASSTPWGGGRETQYF
TRBD1	TRBV14	TRBJ2-1	many	TGTGCCAGCAGCCGGACAGGGATTACCGAGCAGTTCTTC	CASSRTGITEQFF
-	TRBV28	TRBJ1-5	-	TGTGCCAGCCGCCCCCCAGTCAATCAGCCCCAGCATTTT	CASRPPVNQPQHF
TRBD1	TRBV7-9	TRBJ1-1	-	TGTGCCAGCAGCTTTACAGGGGAGGCTTTCTTT	CASSFTGEAFF
TRBD2	TRBV7-2	TRBJ2-1	-	TGTGCCAGCAGCTTAGCGCCTAGCGGCCTTCTTGGTGAGCAGTTCTTC	CASSLAPSGLLGEQFF
-	TRBV27	TRBJ2-1	-	TGTGCCAGCAGTTTAGGCGGCAGCTCCTACAATGAGCAGTTCTTC	CASSLGGSSYNEQFF
-	TRBV29-1	TRBJ1-1	-	TGCAGCGTTGAAGTTGCGGACCCCGAGGGTGAAGCTTTCTTT	CSVEVADPEGEAFF
TRBD1	TRBV28	TRBJ2-5	-	TGTGCCAGCAGGCTTCCGGGACAGGGGATAGAGACCCAGTACTTC	CASRLPGQGIETQYF
-	TRBV7-9	TRBJ2-1	-	TGTGCCAGCAGCACTAGGAACAGGGATGAGCAGTTCTTC	CASSTRNRDEQFF
-	TRBV28	TRBJ1-2	-	TGTGCCAGCGCTTGGACGGAGGCTAACTATGGCTACACCTTC	CASAWTEANYGYTF
TRBD2	TRBV6-2/TRBV6-3	TRBJ2-7	few	TGTGCCAGCAGTCGGGGGGGGACTACGATGGAGCAGTACTTC	CASSRGGTTMEQYF
-	TRBV30	TRBJ1-3	-	TGTGCCTGGAGTGTAGGCAGGGTTGGAAACACCATATATTTT	CAWSVGRVGNTIYF
TRBD1	TRBV24-1	TRBJ1-1	-	TGTGCCACCAGACGCACAGGGGGCACTGAAGCTTTCTTT	CATRRTGGTEAFF
TRBD1	TRBV5-1	TRBJ1-2	-	TGCACCAGCAGCTCCGGGACAGGGGTTTATGGCTACACCTTC	CTSSSGTGVYGYTF
TRBD2	TRBV30	TRBJ2-3	-	TGTGCCGGGACTAGCGGAGCAGGGACAGATACGCAGTATTTT	CAGTSGAGTDTQYF